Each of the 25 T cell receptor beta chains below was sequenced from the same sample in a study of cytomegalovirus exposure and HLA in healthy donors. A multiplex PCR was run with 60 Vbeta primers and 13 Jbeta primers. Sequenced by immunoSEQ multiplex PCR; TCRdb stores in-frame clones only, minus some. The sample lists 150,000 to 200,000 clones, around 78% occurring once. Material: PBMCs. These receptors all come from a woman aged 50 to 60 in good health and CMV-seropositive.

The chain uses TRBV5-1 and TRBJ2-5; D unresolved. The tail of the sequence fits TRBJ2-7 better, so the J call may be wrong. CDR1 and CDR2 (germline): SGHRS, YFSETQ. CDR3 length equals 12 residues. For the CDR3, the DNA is TGCGCCAGCAGCTTGGGTGCCTACGAGCAGTACTTC. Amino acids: CASSLGAYEQYF.

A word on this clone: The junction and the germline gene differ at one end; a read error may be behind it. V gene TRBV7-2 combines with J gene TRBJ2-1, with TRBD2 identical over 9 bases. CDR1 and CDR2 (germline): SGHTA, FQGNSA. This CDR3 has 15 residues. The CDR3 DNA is TGTGCCAGCAGCGTAGCGTTTAGCGGGAGCAATGAGCAGTTCTTC. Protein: CASSVAFSGSNEQFF.

The CDR3 here is CASSLVGSSNTQYF. CDR3 nucleotide sequence: TGTGCCAGCAGCTTAGTGGGTAGCAGTAATACGCAGTATTTT. V and J are TRBV7-9 and TRBJ2-3; no clear D gene. Deletions cut 1 base from V and 7 bases from J, with 12 bases between. In germline, CDR1 is SEHNR, CDR2 FQNEAQ (reference sequence). This CDR3 comprises 14 residues.

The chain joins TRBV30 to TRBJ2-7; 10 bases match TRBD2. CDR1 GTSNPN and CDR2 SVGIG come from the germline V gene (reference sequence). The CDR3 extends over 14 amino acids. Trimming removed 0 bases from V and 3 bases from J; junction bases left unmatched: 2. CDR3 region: CAWSVRTSGYEQYF. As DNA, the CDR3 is TGTGCCTGGAGTGTACGGACTAGCGGCTACGAGCAGTACTTC.

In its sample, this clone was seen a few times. For the CDR3, the DNA is TGTGCCAGCAGTTACTCGACTGAACCTGCCTACGAGCAGTACTTC. Translation gives CASSYSTEPAYEQYF. This chain links TRBV6-5 with TRBJ2-7; no clear D gene. CDR3 length: 15 residues. V lost 0 bases, J lost 2 bases, and 11 bases lay in between. CDR1 is MNHEY, CDR2 SVGAGI, per germline.

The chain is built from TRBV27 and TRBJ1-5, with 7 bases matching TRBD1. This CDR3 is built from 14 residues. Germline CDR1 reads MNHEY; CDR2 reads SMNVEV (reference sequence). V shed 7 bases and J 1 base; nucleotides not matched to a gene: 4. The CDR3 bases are TGTGCCAGCAAACAGGGGACGAGCAATCAGCCCCAGCATTTT. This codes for CASKQGTSNQPQHF.

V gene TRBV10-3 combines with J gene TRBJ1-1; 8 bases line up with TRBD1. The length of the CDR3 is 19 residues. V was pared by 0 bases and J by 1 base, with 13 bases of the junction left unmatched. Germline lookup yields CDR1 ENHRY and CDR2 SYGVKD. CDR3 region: CAISESKGRGQGRNTEAFF. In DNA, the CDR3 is TGTGCCATCAGTGAGTCAAAGGGGCGTGGACAGGGTCGGAACACTGAAGCTTTCTTT.

CDR3 region: CASRRGDRNQPQHF. In DNA, the CDR3 is TGTGCCAGCAGGAGGGGGGACAGAAATCAGCCCCAGCATTTT. The V and J genes are TRBV6-6 and TRBJ1-5, with 7 bases aligning to TRBD1. Germline loops: CDR1 MNHNY, CDR2 SVGAGI (reference sequence). V shed 6 bases and J 4 bases; nucleotides not matched to a gene: 6. The CDR3 is 14 residues long.

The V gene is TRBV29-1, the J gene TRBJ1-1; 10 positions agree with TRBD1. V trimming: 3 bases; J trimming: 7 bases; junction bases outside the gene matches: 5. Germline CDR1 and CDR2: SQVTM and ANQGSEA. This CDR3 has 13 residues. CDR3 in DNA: TGCAGCGTTGACGCGACAGGGGGCTTTGAAGCTTTCTTT. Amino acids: CSVDATGGFEAFF. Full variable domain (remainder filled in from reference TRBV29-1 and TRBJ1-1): SAVISQKPSRDICQRGTSLTIQCQVDSQVTMMFWYRQQPGQSLTLIATANQGSEATYESGFVIDKFPISRPNLTFSTLTVSNMSPEDSSIYLCSVDATGGFEAFFGQGTRLTVV.

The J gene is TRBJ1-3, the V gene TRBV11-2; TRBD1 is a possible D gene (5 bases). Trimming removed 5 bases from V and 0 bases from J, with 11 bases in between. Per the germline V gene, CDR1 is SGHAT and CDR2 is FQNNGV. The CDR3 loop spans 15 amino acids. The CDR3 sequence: CASSAGGSSGNTIYF. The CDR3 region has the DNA TGTGCCAGCAGCGCTGGGGGGAGCTCTGGAAACACCATATATTTT.

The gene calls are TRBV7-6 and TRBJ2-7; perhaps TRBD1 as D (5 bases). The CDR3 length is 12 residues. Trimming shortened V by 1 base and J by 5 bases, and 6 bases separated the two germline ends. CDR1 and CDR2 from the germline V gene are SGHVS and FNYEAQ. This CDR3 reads CASSLVGDEQYF. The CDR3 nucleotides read TGTGCCAGCAGCTTAGTAGGGGACGAGCAGTACTTC.

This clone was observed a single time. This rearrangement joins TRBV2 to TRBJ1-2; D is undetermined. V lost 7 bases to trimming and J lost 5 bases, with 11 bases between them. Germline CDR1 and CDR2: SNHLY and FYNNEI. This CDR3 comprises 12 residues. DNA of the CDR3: TGTGCCAGCACCGAAGGGAGGTATGGCTACACCTTC. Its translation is CASTEGRYGYTF.

The CDR3, as DNA: TGTGCCACCCCTGCCGTAGCGGAAACAGATACGCAGTATTTT. Translating it yields CATPAVAETDTQYF. The V and J genes are TRBV10-3 and TRBJ2-3; D perhaps matches TRBD2 (6 bases). In germline, CDR1 is ENHRY, CDR2 SYGVKD. Deletions cut 10 bases from V and 3 bases from J, with 17 bases between. The CDR3 length is 14 residues.

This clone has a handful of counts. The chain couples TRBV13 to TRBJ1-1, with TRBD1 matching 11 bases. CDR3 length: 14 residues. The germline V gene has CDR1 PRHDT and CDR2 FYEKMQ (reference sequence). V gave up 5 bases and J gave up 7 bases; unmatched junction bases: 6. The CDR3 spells CASSVRGQGDEAFF. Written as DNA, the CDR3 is TGTGCCAGCAGCGTAAGGGGACAGGGGGATGAAGCTTTCTTT.

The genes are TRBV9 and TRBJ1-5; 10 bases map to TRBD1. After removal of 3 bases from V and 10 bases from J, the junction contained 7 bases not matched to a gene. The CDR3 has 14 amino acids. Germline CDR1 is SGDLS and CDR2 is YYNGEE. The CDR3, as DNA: TGTGCCAGCAGCGAGGGACAGGGGTTTTTCCCCCAGCATTTT. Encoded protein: CASSEGQGFFPQHF.

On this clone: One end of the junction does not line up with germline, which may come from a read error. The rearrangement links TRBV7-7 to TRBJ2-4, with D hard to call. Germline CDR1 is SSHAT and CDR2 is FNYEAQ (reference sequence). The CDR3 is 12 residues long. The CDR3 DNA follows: TGTGCTAGCAGCGCTAGTGTAAACATTCAGTACTTC. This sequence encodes CASSASVNIQYF.

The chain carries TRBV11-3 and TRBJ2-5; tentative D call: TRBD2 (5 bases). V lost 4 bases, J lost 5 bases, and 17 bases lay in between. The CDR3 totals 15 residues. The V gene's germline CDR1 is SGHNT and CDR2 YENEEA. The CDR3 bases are TGTGCCAGCAGCTCCCTTGGTGGCGGGCAGGAGACCCAGTACTTC. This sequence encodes CASSSLGGGQETQYF.

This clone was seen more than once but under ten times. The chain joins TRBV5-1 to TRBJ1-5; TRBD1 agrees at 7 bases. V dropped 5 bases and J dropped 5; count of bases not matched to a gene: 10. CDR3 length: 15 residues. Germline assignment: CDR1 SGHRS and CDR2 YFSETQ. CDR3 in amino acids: CASSMAGGRDQPQHF. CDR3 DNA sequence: TGCGCCAGCAGTATGGCAGGGGGAAGGGATCAGCCCCAGCATTTT.

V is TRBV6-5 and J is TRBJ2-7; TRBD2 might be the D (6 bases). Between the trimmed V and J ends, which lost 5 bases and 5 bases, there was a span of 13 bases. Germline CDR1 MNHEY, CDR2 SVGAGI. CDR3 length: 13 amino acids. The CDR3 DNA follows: TGTGCCAGCAGTGAAGTTAGGAGGGACGAGCAGTACTTC. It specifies CASSEVRRDEQYF.

The CDR3 DNA reads as TGTGCCACCAGCAGAGAAGACATTACGTCCCAGCCCCAGCATTTT. It is translated as CATSREDITSQPQHF. The V and J genes are TRBV15 and TRBJ1-5, with D uncertain. CDR3 size: 15 residues. Trimming left V 0 bases short and J 7 bases short, with 13 bases between. Germline V lookup: CDR1 LNHNV, CDR2 YYDKDF (reference sequence).

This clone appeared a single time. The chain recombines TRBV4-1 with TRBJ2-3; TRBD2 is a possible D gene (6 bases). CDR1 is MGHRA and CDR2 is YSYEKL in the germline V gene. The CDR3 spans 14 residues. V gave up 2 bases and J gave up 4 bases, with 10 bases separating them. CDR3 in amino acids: CASSQSTGADTQYF. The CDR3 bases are TGCGCCAGCAGCCAATCCACGGGAGCAGATACGCAGTATTTT.

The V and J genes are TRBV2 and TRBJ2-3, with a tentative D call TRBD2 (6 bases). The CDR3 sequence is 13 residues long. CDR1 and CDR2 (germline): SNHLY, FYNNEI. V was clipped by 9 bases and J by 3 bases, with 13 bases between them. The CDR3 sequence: CARGRGGTDTQYF. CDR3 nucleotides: TGTGCCAGAGGAAGGGGAGGTACAGATACGCAGTATTTT. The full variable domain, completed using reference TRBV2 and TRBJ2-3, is EPEVTQTPSHQVTQMGQEVILRCVPISNHLYFYWYRQILGQKVEFLVSFYNNEISEKSEIFDDQFSVERPDGSNFTLKIRSTKLEDSAMYFCARGRGGTDTQYFGPGTRLTVL.

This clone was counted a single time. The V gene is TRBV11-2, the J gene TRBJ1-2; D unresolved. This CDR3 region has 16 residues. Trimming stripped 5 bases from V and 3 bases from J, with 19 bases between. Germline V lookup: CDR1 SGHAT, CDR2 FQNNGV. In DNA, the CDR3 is TGTGCCAGCAGCCGCCCCGGGGAGCGGACCGACTATGGCTACACCTTC. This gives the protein CASSRPGERTDYGYTF.

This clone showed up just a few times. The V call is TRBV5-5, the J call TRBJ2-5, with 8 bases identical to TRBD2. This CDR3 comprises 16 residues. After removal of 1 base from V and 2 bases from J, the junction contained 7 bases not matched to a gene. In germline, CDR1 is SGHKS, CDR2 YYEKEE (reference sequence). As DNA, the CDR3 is TGTGCCAGCAGCTTGCTGCCTAGCGGGCGACAAGAGACCCAGTACTTC. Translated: CASSLLPSGRQETQYF.

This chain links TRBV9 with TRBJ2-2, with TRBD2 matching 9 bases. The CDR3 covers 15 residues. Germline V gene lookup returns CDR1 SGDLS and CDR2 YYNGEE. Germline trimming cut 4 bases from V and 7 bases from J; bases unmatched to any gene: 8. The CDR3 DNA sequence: TGTGCCAGCAGCCTTAGCGGGAGTCCTAGCGGGGAGCTGTTTTTT. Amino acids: CASSLSGSPSGELFF.